Following are 15 T cell receptor beta chains from one sample sequenced in a study of OX40 agonist ivuxolimab in advanced cancers. Sequencing used immunoSEQ multiplex PCR; TCRdb keeps in-frame clones, though not all of them. This sample has roughly 35,000 clones, with approximately 72% found just once. This material consisted of CD4+ or CD8+ T cells sorted from blood, taken in a trial of the OX40 agonist ivuxolimab. The receptors were gathered from an adult with an advanced solid tumor such as melanoma, head and neck, liver or kidney cancer.

The V call is TRBV30, the J call TRBJ2-3; D might be TRBD1 or TRBD2, each matching 5 bases. Trimming pared 0 bases from V and 4 bases from J, leaving 8 bases between. This CDR3 is 13 amino acids long. Germline values: CDR1 GTSNPN, CDR2 SVGIG (reference sequence). In DNA, the CDR3 is TGTGCCTGGAGTGTATTGGGGGCAGATACGCAGTATTTT. It translates to CAWSVLGADTQYF.

A note on this clone: This same CDR3 is encoded by further DNA sequences in the sample. The gene calls are TRBV18 and TRBJ2-3; tentative D call: TRBD2 (5 bases). This CDR3 contains 14 residues. CDR1 KGHSH and CDR2 LQKENI come from the germline V gene. V dropped 3 bases and J dropped 0 bases, with 7 bases sitting between them. CDR3 sequence reads: CASSPQRSTDTQYF. CDR3 DNA: TGTGCCAGCTCACCTCAGCGGAGCACAGATACGCAGTATTTT.

This clone was picked up one time. V gene TRBV7-9 combines with J gene TRBJ2-3; 7 bases map to TRBD2. Germline assignment: CDR1 SEHNR and CDR2 FQNEAQ (reference sequence). Trimming took 5 bases from V and 7 from J; bases not matched to a gene: 6. CDR3 length: 13 residues. CDR3 region: CASSPGLVNTQYF. The CDR3 bases are TGTGCCAGCAGCCCCGGACTAGTCAATACGCAGTATTTT.

This rearrangement joins TRBV4-2 to TRBJ1-2; possibly TRBD1 for D (6 bases). CDR3 length: 14 amino acids. V was clipped by 1 base and J by 1 base, with 7 bases between them. From germline, CDR1 is LGHNA and CDR2 YNFKEQ. CDR3 DNA sequence: TGTGCCAGCAGCCAAGGGACAGTTAACTATGGCTACACCTTC. Encoded protein: CASSQGTVNYGYTF.

In DNA form, the CDR3 reads TGTGCCAGCAGCGCCTTCTCGATTGACAGGGACTCACCCCTCCACTTT. It translates to CASSAFSIDRDSPLHF. The V gene is TRBV9, the J gene TRBJ1-6; 7 nucleotides agree with TRBD1. The V gene's germline CDR1 is SGDLS and CDR2 YYNGEE. This CDR3 comprises 16 residues. V was pared by 3 bases and J by 10 bases, with 13 bases of the junction left unmatched.

This rearrangement joins TRBV12-5 to TRBJ1-5; a weak D match, TRBD1 (6 bases). V dropped 0 bases and J dropped 2 bases, with 20 bases sitting between them. There are 19 residues in the CDR3. Germline CDR1 reads LGHNT; CDR2 reads FRNRAP. The CDR3 region has the DNA TGTGCTAGTGGTTTGGTAAACAGGGCTTCGTATAATGGCAATCAGCCCCAGCATTTT. Amino acid sequence: CASGLVNRASYNGNQPQHF.

This sequence joins TRBV5-1 and TRBJ1-1; 11 positions agree with TRBD1. This CDR3 region has 14 residues. With V trimmed by 4 bases and J by 5 bases, 4 bases remained unmatched. Per the germline V gene, CDR1 is SGHRS and CDR2 is YFSETQ. The CDR3 loop reads CASSTGTGGTEAFF. In DNA form, the CDR3 reads TGCGCCAGCAGCACGGGGACAGGGGGGACTGAAGCTTTCTTT.

The CDR3 bases are TGTGCCAGCGGCTCAAGCCAAGCGGGAGTGGATGAGCAGTTCTTC. Translated: CASGSSQAGVDEQFF. The J gene is TRBJ2-1, the V gene TRBV14, with TRBD2 identical over 8 bases. Germline CDR1 reads SGHDN; CDR2 reads FVKESK. The CDR3 contains 15 residues. J gave up 8 bases and V 8 bases, and 14 bases lay outside the gene matches.

This chain connects TRBV10-3 to TRBJ1-1, with 7 bases aligning to TRBD1. After removal of 2 bases from V and 11 bases from J, the junction contained 5 bases not matched to a gene. The CDR3 consists of 12 residues. From germline, CDR1 is ENHRY and CDR2 SYGVKD. The CDR3: CAISEQQGQAFF. Here the CDR3 DNA reads TGTGCCATCAGTGAGCAACAGGGGCAGGCTTTCTTT.

The table lists this clone with a few counts. This sequence joins TRBV25-1 and TRBJ2-3; D is undetermined. With 5 bases removed from V and 5 bases from J, the gap between germline ends came to 5 bases. The CDR3 length is 11 residues. From germline, CDR1 is MGHDK and CDR2 SYGVNS. CDR3 DNA sequence: TGTGCCAGCAGTCGAGTAGATACGCAGTATTTT. Residues: CASSRVDTQYF.

The CDR3 region has the DNA TGTGCCAGCAGTAGTTACGAAGAGACCCAGTACTTC. It yields the protein CASSSYEETQYF. The J gene is TRBJ2-5, the V gene TRBV6-5; the D is unclear. This CDR3 is built from 12 residues. V was shortened by 5 bases and J by 3 bases, with 7 bases between the two germline ends. CDR1 and CDR2 from the germline V gene are MNHEY and SVGAGI.

The rearrangement uses TRBV19 and TRBJ2-3; D may be TRBD2 (6 bases). The V gene's germline CDR1 is LNHDA and CDR2 SQIVND (reference sequence). The V end was cut by 7 bases, the J end by 0 bases, with 14 bases between. The CDR3 sequence is 15 residues long. The CDR3 here is CASTLGGRSTDTQYF. The DNA for the CDR3 is TGTGCCAGTACCCTGGGGGGTAGGAGCACAGATACGCAGTATTTT.

J is TRBJ1-4 and V is TRBV5-1, with a possible D match to TRBD1 (6 bases). CDR3 size: 13 residues. CDR1 SGHRS and CDR2 YFSETQ come from the germline V gene. V was shortened by 7 bases and J by 7 bases, with 14 bases between the two germline ends. The CDR3 bases are TGCGCCAGCCGGACAGCGTCGGGTGAAAAACTGTTTTTT. It translates to CASRTASGEKLFF.

The chain links TRBV11-3 to TRBJ2-6, with D unclear. CDR1 SGHNT and CDR2 YENEEA come from the germline V gene. V gave up 1 base and J gave up 0 bases, with 4 bases separating them. This CDR3 contains 15 residues. DNA for the CDR3: TGTGCCAGCAGCTTAGCTTTCTCTGGGGCCAACGTCCTGACTTTC. Amino acids: CASSLAFSGANVLTF.

This sequence joins TRBV7-6 and TRBJ2-7; possibly TRBD2 for D (6 bases). Trimming pared 2 bases from V and 2 bases from J, leaving 10 bases between. The CDR3 covers 14 residues. Germline V gene data show CDR1 as SGHVS and CDR2 as FNYEAQ. CDR3 protein: CASSLRRGAYEQYF. The CDR3 DNA reads as TGTGCCAGCAGCTTACGGCGGGGAGCCTACGAGCAGTACTTC.